This entry describes one T cell receptor (beta chain). This sample is drawn from a study of T cell responses to AZD1222 COVID-19 vaccine. The repertoire was sequenced with immunoSEQ multiplex PCR; TCRdb's copy has only in-frame clones and lacks some. The sample has over 150,000 clones; roughly nine tenths are singletons. The clonotype originates from an adult in good health. Here the sequenced sample was peripheral blood, taken on day 0 of MenACWY control vaccination.

The CDR3 coding sequence is TGTGCCAGCAGCTCCCGGACAGGGGCGGAGACCCAGTACTTC. Translating it yields CASSSRTGAETQYF. The V call is TRBV7-2, the J call TRBJ2-5; 9 positions match TRBD1. J gave up 5 bases and V 4 bases, and 5 bases lay outside the gene matches. This CDR3 has 14 residues. Germline CDR1 SGHTA, CDR2 FQGNSA. Full variable domain (remainder filled in from reference TRBV7-2 and TRBJ2-5): GAGVSQSPSNKVTEKGKDVELRCDPISGHTALYWYRQSLGQGLEFLIYFQGNSAPDKSGLPSDRFSAERTGGSVSTLTIQRTQQEDSAVYLCASSSRTGAETQYFGPGTRLLVL.